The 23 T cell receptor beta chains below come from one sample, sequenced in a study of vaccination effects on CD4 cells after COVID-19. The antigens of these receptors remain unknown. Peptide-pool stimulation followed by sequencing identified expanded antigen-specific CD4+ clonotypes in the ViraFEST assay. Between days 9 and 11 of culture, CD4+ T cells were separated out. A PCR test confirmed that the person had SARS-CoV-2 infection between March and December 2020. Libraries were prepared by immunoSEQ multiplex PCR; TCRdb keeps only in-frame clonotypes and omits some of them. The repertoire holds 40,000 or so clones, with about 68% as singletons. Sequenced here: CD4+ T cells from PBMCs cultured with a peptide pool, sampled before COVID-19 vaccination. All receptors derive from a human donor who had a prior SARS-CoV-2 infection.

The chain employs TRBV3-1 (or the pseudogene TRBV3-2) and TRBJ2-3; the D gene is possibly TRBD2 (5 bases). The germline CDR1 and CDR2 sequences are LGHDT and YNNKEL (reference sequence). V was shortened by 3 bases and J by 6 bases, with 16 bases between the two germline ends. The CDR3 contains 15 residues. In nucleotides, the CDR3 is TGTGCCAGCAGCCATACACTACTAAGGGAGGATACGCAGTATTTT. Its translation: CASSHTLLREDTQYF.

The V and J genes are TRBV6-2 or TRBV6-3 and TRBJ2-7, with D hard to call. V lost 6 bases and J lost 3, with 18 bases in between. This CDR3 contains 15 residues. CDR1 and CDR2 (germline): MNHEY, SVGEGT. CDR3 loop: CASSLVLADDYEQYF. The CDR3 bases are TGTGCCAGCAGCCTGGTCTTGGCGGACGACTACGAGCAGTACTTC.

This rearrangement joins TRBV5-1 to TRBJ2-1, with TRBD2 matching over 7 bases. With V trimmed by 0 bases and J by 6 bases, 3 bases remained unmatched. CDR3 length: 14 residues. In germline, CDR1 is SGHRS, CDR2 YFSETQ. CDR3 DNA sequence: TGCGCCAGCAGCTTGGATAGACTAGCCAATGAGCAGTTCTTC. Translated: CASSLDRLANEQFF.

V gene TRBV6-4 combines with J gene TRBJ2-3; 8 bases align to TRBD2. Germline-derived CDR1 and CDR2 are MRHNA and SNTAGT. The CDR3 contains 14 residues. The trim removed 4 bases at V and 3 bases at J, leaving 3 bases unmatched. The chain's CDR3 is CASSAGGETDTQYF. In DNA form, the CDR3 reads TGTGCCAGCAGTGCGGGAGGGGAGACAGATACGCAGTATTTT.

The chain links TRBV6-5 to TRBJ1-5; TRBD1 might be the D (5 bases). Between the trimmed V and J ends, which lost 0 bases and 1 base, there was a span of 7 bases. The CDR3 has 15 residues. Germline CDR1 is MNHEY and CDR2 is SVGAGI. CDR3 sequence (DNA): TGTGCCAGCAGTTACTCGGGGGGAAGCAATCAGCCCCAGCATTTT. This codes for CASSYSGGSNQPQHF.

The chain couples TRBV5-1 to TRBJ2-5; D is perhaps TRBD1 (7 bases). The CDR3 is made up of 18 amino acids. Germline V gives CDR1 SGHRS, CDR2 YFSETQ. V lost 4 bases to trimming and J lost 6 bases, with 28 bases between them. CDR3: CASSLLPGQVGSGKTQYF. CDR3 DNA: TGCGCCAGCAGCCTACTCCCTGGACAGGTCGGGAGTGGGAAGACCCAGTACTTC.

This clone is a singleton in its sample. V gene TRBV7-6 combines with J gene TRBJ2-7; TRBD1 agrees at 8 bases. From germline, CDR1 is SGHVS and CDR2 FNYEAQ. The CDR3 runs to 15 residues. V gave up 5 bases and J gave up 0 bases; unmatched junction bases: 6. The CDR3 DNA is TGTGCCAGCAGCCGGGACAGGCAAAGCTCCTACGAGCAGTACTTC. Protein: CASSRDRQSSYEQYF. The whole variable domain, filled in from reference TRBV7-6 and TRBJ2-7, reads GAGVSQSPRYKVTKRGQDVALRCDPISGHVSLYWYRQALGQGPEFLTYFNYEAQQDKSGLPNDRFSAERPEGSISTLTIQRTEQRDSAMYRCASSRDRQSSYEQYFGPGTRLTVT.

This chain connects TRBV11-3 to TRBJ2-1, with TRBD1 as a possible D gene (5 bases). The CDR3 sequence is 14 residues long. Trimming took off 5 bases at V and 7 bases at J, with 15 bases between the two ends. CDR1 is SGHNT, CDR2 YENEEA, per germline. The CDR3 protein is CASSLRTTTNEQFF. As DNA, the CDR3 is TGTGCCAGCAGCCTTCGGACAACTACAAATGAGCAGTTCTTC.

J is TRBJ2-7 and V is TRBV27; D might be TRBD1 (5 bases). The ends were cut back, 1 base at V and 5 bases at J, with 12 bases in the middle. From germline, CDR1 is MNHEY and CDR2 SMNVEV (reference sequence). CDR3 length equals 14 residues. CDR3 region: CASSLLSGSDEQYF. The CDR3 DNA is TGTGCCAGCAGTTTATTATCAGGGTCGGACGAGCAGTACTTC.

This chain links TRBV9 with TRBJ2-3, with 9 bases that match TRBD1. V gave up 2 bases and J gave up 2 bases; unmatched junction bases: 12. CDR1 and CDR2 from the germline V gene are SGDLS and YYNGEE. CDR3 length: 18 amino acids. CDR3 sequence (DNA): TGTGCCAGCAGCGTCACGCCGTACGGACAGGGGACCACAGATACGCAGTATTTT. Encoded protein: CASSVTPYGQGTTDTQYF.

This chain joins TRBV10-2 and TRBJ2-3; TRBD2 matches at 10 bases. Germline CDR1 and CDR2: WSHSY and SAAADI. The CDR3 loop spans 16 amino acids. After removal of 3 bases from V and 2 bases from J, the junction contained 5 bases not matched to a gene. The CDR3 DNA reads TGCGCCAGCAGTGAAGTCCTAGCGGGGGTCACAGATACGCAGTATTTT. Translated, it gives CASSEVLAGVTDTQYF.

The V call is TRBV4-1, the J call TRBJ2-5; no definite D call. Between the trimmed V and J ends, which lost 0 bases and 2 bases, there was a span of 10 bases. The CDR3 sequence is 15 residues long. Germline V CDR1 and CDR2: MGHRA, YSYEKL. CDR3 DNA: TGCGCCAGCAGCCAAGATCTGTCAGGACAAGAGACCCAGTACTTC. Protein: CASSQDLSGQETQYF.

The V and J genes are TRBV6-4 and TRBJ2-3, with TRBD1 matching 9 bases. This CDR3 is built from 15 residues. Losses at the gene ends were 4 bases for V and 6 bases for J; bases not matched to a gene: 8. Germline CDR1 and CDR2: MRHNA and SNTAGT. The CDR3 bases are TGTGCCAGCAGTGCGTCCGGGACAGGGTCCGATACGCAGTATTTT. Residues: CASSASGTGSDTQYF.

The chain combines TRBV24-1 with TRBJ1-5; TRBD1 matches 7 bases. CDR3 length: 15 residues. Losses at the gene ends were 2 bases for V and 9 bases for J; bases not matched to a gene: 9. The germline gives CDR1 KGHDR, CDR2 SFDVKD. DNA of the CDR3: TGTGCCACCAGTGATTCGACAGGGATGTTAGGGCCCCAGCATTTT. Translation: CATSDSTGMLGPQHF.

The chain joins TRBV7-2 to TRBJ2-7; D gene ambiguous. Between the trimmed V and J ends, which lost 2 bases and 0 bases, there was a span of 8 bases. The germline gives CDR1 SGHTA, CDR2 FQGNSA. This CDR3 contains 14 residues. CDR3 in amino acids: CASSLQVHSYEQYF. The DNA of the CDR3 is TGTGCCAGCAGCTTACAGGTCCACTCCTACGAGCAGTACTTC.

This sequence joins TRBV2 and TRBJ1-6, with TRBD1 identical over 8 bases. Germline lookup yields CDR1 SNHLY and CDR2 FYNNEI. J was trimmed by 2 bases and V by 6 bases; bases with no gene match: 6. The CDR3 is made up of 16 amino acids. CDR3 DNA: TGTGCCAGCAGAGGACAGGGAATAACCTATAATTCACCCCTCCACTTT. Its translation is CASRGQGITYNSPLHF.

CDR3 DNA: TGTGCCAGTACAAAATGGGACAGGGAAAGCTCACCCCTCCACTTT. This translates into CASTKWDRESSPLHF. The rearrangement uses TRBV6-5 and TRBJ1-6; TRBD1 matches at 9 bases. The CDR3 is made up of 15 amino acids. The germline gives CDR1 MNHEY, CDR2 SVGAGI. V was clipped by 9 bases and J by 10 bases; unmatched bases: 13.

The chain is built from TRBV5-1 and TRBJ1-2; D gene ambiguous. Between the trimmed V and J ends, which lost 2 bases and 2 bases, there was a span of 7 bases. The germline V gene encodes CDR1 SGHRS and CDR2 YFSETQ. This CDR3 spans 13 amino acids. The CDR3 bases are TGCGCCAGCAGCTTCCAGGCGAACTATGGCTACACCTTC. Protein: CASSFQANYGYTF.

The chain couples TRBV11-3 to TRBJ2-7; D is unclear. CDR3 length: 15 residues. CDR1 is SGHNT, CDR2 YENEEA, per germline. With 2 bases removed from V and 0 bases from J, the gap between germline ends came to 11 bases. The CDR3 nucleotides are TGTGCCAGCAGCTTAAGGTCGGGCAGCTCCTACGAGCAGTACTTC. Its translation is CASSLRSGSSYEQYF.

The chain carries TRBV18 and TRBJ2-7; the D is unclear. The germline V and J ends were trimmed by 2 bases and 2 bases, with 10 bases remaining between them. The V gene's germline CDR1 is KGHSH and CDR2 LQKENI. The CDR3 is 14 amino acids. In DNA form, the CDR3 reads TGTGCCAGCTCACCAGAGACTGCTACCTACGAGCAGTACTTC. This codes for CASSPETATYEQYF.

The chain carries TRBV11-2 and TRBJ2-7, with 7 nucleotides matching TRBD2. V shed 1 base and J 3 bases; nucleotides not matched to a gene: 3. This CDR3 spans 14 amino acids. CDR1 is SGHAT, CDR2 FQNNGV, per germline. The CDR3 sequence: CASSLVRGNYEQYF. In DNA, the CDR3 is TGTGCCAGCAGCTTAGTGCGGGGGAACTACGAGCAGTACTTC.

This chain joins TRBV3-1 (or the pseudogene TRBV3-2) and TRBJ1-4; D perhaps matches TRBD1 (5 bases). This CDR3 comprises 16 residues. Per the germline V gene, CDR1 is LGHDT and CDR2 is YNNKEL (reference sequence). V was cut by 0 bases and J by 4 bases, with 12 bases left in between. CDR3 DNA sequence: TGTGCCAGCAGCCAAGATCGGGGCGGTGATAATGAAAAACTGTTTTTT. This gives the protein CASSQDRGGDNEKLFF.

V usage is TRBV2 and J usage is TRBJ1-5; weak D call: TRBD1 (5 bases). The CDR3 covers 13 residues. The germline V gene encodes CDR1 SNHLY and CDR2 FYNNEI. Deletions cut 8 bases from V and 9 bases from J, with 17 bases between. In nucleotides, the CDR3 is TGTGCCAGCCGAACCGGGACCCTCGGGCCCCAGCATTTT. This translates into CASRTGTLGPQHF.